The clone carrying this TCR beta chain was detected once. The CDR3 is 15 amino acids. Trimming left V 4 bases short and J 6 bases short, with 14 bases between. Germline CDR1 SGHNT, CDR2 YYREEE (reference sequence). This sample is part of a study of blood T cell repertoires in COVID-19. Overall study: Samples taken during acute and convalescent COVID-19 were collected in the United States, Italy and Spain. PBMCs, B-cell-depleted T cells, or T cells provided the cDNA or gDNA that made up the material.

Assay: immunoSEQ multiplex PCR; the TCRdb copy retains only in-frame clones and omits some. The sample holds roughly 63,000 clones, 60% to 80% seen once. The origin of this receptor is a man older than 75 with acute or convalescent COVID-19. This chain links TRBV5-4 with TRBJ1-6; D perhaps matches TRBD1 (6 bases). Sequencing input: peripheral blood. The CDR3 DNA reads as TGTGCCAGCAGCAGCCGGACAGTCCCTAATTCACCCCTCCACTTT. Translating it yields CASSSRTVPNSPLHF.